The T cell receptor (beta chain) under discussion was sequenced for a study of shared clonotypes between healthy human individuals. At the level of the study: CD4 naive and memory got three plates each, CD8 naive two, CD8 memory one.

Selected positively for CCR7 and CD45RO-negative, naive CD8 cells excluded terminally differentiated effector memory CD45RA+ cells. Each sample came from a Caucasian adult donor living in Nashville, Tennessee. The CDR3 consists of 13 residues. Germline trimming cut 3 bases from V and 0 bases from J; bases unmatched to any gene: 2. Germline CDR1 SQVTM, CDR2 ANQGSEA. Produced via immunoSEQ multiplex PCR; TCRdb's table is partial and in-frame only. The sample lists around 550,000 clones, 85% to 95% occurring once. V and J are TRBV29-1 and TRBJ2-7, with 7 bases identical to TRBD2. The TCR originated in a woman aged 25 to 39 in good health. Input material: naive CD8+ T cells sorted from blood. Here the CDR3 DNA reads TGCAGCGTTGAGAGCGGGACCTCCTACGAGCAGTACTTC. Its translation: CSVESGTSYEQYF.